A single sample gave rise to the 28 T cell receptor beta chains below, sequenced in a study of T cell responses to AZD1222 COVID-19 vaccine. The table came from immunoSEQ multiplex PCR; TCRdb's copy has only in-frame clones and leaves some out. The sample has some 160,000 clones, 92% seen once. The input for sequencing was peripheral blood, taken on day 0 of AZD1222 vaccination. All receptors derive from an adult in good health.

This clone appeared once. DNA for the CDR3: TGTGCCAGCAGTCCAGGGAGGGGCCCTATTATAGCCAAAAACATTCAGTACTTC. It yields the protein CASSPGRGPIIAKNIQYF. J is TRBJ2-4 and V is TRBV6-6; 7 bases align to TRBD2. CDR1 is MNHNY and CDR2 is SVGAGI in the germline V gene (reference sequence). Germline trimming cut 5 bases from V and 0 bases from J; bases unmatched to any gene: 13. The CDR3 consists of 18 residues.

The chain couples TRBV19 to TRBJ1-1; 11 positions agree with TRBD1. The CDR3 runs 14 residues. CDR1 LNHDA and CDR2 SQIVND come from the germline V gene (reference sequence). V shed 5 bases, J shed 4 bases, and the junction held 3 bases outside the gene matches. CDR3 region: CASSSGTGGTEAFF. CDR3 bases: TGTGCCAGTAGTTCAGGGACAGGGGGCACTGAAGCTTTCTTT.

The chain couples TRBV5-1 to TRBJ2-1; D assignment may be TRBD1 or TRBD2 (5 bases each). The CDR3 contains 14 residues. The germline V gene encodes CDR1 SGHRS and CDR2 YFSETQ. The ends were cut back, 2 bases at V and 6 bases at J, with 12 bases in the middle. The CDR3 DNA reads TGCGCCAGCAGCTTTGGGAGTGGGGCCAATGAGCAGTTCTTC. This codes for CASSFGSGANEQFF.

The rearrangement uses TRBV5-4 and TRBJ2-7; weak D call: TRBD2 (5 bases). This CDR3 is 12 amino acids long. Trimming removed 3 bases at V and 7 bases at J, with 11 bases between. Germline lookup yields CDR1 SGHNT and CDR2 YYREEE (reference sequence). CDR3 DNA sequence: TGTGCCAGCAGCTCCAGCCCGGGGGAGCAGTACTTC. Its translation: CASSSSPGEQYF.

The CDR3 DNA sequence: TGTGCCAGCAGTTACTTGACAGGGGGGCAGCCCCAGCATTTT. Amino acid sequence: CASSYLTGGQPQHF. This sequence joins TRBV6-2 or TRBV6-3 and TRBJ1-5; 9 bases map to TRBD1. Trimming removed 1 base from V and 7 bases from J; junction bases left unmatched: 2. Germline CDR1 is MNHEY and CDR2 is SVGEGT. The CDR3 runs to 14 residues.

Here the CDR3 DNA reads TGTGCCAGCAGCCACGGGGGGCTAGCTAACTATGGCTACACCTTC. It specifies CASSHGGLANYGYTF. The rearrangement uses TRBV6-2 or TRBV6-3 and TRBJ1-2; TRBD1 is a possible D gene (6 bases). Germline V gives CDR1 MNHEY, CDR2 SVGEGT. Trimming removed 6 bases from V and 0 bases from J, with 14 bases in between. This CDR3 contains 15 residues.

The V and J genes are TRBV11-2 and TRBJ1-2, with no clear D. This CDR3 spans 15 amino acids. V lost 1 base and J lost 2, with 11 bases in between. Germline CDR1 SGHAT, CDR2 FQNNGV. CDR3 amino acids: CASSLVEGMNYGYTF. The CDR3 nucleotides are TGTGCCAGCAGCTTAGTGGAGGGTATGAACTATGGCTACACCTTC.

V and J are TRBV7-8 and TRBJ1-2, with D uncertain. Germline CDR1 and CDR2: SGHVS and FQNEAQ. This CDR3 is built from 14 residues. V gave up 6 bases and J gave up 1 base, with 12 bases separating them. The CDR3 is CASSTRTGNYGYTF. The CDR3 DNA reads TGTGCCAGCAGTACCCGGACTGGTAACTATGGCTACACCTTC.

The chain joins TRBV7-2 to TRBJ2-7; no reliable D call. With 7 bases removed from V and 2 bases from J, the gap between germline ends came to 12 bases. CDR1 and CDR2 from the germline V gene are SGHTA and FQGNSA. The CDR3 contains 13 residues. The CDR3 bases are TGTGCCAGCACCTCTAGAGCCGCCTACGAGCAGTACTTC. Translated: CASTSRAAYEQYF.

The chain uses TRBV5-1 and TRBJ2-1, with D hard to call. Germline CDR1 and CDR2: SGHRS and YFSETQ. The CDR3 has 12 amino acids. The V and J ends lost 0 bases and 10 bases respectively, with 8 bases between them. The CDR3 nucleotides are TGCGCCAGCAGCTTGGGGCTCGGGGAGCAGTTCTTC. Its protein product is CASSLGLGEQFF.

The CDR3 DNA is TGTGCCAGTAGTCCCCGGGACAGGGTCTACGAGCAGTACTTC. It specifies CASSPRDRVYEQYF. The chain couples TRBV19 to TRBJ2-7, with TRBD1 matching 9 bases. The germline CDR1 and CDR2 sequences are LNHDA and SQIVND (reference sequence). V shed 5 bases, J shed 3 bases, and the junction held 5 bases outside the gene matches. The CDR3 is 14 amino acids.

V usage is TRBV9 and J usage is TRBJ2-2; D is uncertain. Trimming stripped 0 bases from V and 6 bases from J, with 9 bases between. CDR1 and CDR2 (germline): SGDLS, YYNGEE. The CDR3 is made up of 14 amino acids. The CDR3 region is CASSVDVNSGELFF. The CDR3, as DNA: TGTGCCAGCAGCGTAGACGTGAATTCCGGGGAGCTGTTTTTT.

V and J are TRBV7-8 and TRBJ1-4; D uncertain. CDR3 length equals 15 residues. Germline V CDR1 and CDR2: SGHVS, FQNEAQ. V was trimmed by 8 bases and J by 8 bases, leaving 21 bases between them. In DNA form, the CDR3 reads TGTGCCAGCGCCTTAGAATGGAGGCGAGGCGAAAAACTGTTTTTT. Its translation: CASALEWRRGEKLFF.

The genes are TRBV11-1 and TRBJ2-3; 10 bases match TRBD2. The CDR3 runs to 16 residues. Germline CDR1 and CDR2: SGHAT and FQDESV (reference sequence). After removal of 1 base from V and 0 bases from J, the junction contained 1 base not matched to a gene. CDR3 sequence reads: CASSLVAGGSTDTQYF. The CDR3 DNA is TGTGCCAGCAGCTTAGTAGCGGGGGGTAGCACAGATACGCAGTATTTT.

The chain joins TRBV18 to TRBJ2-3; D gene unclear. The CDR3 is 15 amino acids. Trimming took 0 bases from V and 6 from J, leaving 13 bases between them. Per germline, CDR1 KGHSH and CDR2 LQKENI. The CDR3 region is CASSPPNGDGDTQYF. The DNA for the CDR3 is TGTGCCAGCTCACCACCGAACGGCGACGGGGATACGCAGTATTTT.

V usage is TRBV11-2 and J usage is TRBJ2-5; D call uncertain. V was pared by 3 bases and J by 1 base, with 9 bases between. Germline CDR1 reads SGHAT; CDR2 reads FQNNGV. The CDR3 is 14 residues long. CDR3: CASSLKASQETQYF. CDR3 sequence (DNA): TGTGCCAGCAGCTTGAAGGCGAGCCAAGAGACCCAGTACTTC.

This chain connects TRBV19 to TRBJ1-1; D is uncertain. The CDR3 loop spans 14 amino acids. CDR1 is LNHDA and CDR2 is SQIVND in the germline V gene (reference sequence). V lost 4 bases and J 1 base, leaving 10 bases between the germline ends. The CDR3 DNA reads TGTGCCAGTAGTACTGGCCGGGCGAACACTGAAGCTTTCTTT. This sequence encodes CASSTGRANTEAFF.

The chain couples TRBV4-2 to TRBJ2-7; D perhaps matches TRBD1 (6 bases). V lost 0 bases, J lost 2 bases, and 14 bases lay in between. Germline values: CDR1 LGHNA, CDR2 YNFKEQ. The CDR3 extends over 16 amino acids. The CDR3 bases are TGTGCCAGCAGCCAAGATCTAGGGGGACGGACCTACGAGCAGTACTTC. Its translation: CASSQDLGGRTYEQYF.

As concerns this clone: The junction shows a germline mismatch at one end, possibly a read error. The V gene is TRBV7-7, the J gene TRBJ2-5; TRBD2 matches at 9 bases. Germline V CDR1 and CDR2: SSHAT, FNYEAQ (reference sequence). The CDR3 has 14 amino acids. The CDR3 here is CASSFSGSQETQYF. CDR3 DNA: TGTGCTAGCAGCTTTAGCGGGAGCCAAGAGACCCAGTACTTC. Drawing the rest from reference TRBV7-7 and TRBJ2-5, the complete variable domain is GAGVSQSPRYKVTKRGQDVTLRCDPISSHATLYWYQQALGQGPEFLTYFNYEAQPDKSGLPSDRFSAERPEGSISTLTIQRTEQRDSAMYRCASSFSGSQETQYFGPGTRLLVL.

The chain has TRBV7-3 and TRBJ2-3, with D possibly TRBD1 on 6 matching bases. V gave up 0 bases and J gave up 6 bases, with 13 bases separating them. The CDR3 has 15 residues. The germline gives CDR1 SGHTA, CDR2 FQGTGA. The CDR3 bases are TGTGCCAGCAGCTTAACGGAATCAGGGGTGGATACGCAGTATTTT. Translating gives CASSLTESGVDTQYF.

The rearrangement uses TRBV3-1 (or the pseudogene TRBV3-2) and TRBJ1-4; D gene uncertain. The CDR3 is made up of 14 amino acids. The germline V gene encodes CDR1 LGHDT and CDR2 YNNKEL (reference sequence). V was shortened by 4 bases and J by 4 bases, with 10 bases between the two germline ends. The CDR3 bases are TGTGCCAGCAGCCCCCCTCCGCATAATGAAAAACTGTTTTTT. It specifies CASSPPPHNEKLFF.

V and J are TRBV11-2 and TRBJ1-5; D ambiguous. Germline V gene data show CDR1 as SGHAT and CDR2 as FQNNGV. CDR3 size: 15 residues. The ends were cut back, 5 bases at V and 10 bases at J, with 21 bases in the middle. The CDR3 nucleotides are TGTGCCAGCAGCCCAGACCCTTCCTTCAACGGTCCCCAGCATTTT. Translated: CASSPDPSFNGPQHF. The full variable domain, with the rest looked up from reference TRBV11-2 and TRBJ1-5, is EAGVAQSPRYKIIEKRQSVAFWCNPISGHATLYWYQQILGQGPKLLIQFQNNGVVDDSQLPKDRFSAERLKGVDSTLKIQPAKLEDSAVYLCASSPDPSFNGPQHFGDGTRLSIL.

Only one count was recorded for this clone. The chain combines TRBV11-3 with TRBJ2-7, with 8 nucleotides matching TRBD2. CDR1 is SGHNT and CDR2 is YENEEA in the germline V gene. The CDR3 sequence is 13 residues long. J was trimmed by 3 bases and V by 3 bases; bases with no gene match: 1. CDR3 bases: TGTGCCAGCAGCTTCGGGGGGGGCTACGAGCAGTACTTC. Its protein is CASSFGGGYEQYF.

The gene calls are TRBV7-9 and TRBJ1-5; D remains unclear. The CDR3 length is 12 residues. Germline V gene sequence: CDR1 SEHNR, CDR2 FQNEAQ (reference sequence). Trimming removed 5 bases from V and 4 bases from J, with 6 bases in between. CDR3 protein: CASSPINQPQHF. In nucleotides, the CDR3 is TGTGCCAGCAGCCCTATAAATCAGCCCCAGCATTTT. Using reference TRBV7-9 and TRBJ1-5 for the parts outside the CDR3, the full variable domain is DTGVSQNPRHKITKRGQNVTFRCDPISEHNRLYWYRQTLGQGPEFLTYFQNEAQLEKSRLLSDRFSAERPKGSFSTLEIQRTEQGDSAMYLCASSPINQPQHFGDGTRLSIL.

This clone was detected only once. V usage is TRBV6-6 and J usage is TRBJ2-1; D is ambiguous. V was trimmed by 4 bases and J by 8 bases, leaving 9 bases between them. This CDR3 spans 12 amino acids. The germline gives CDR1 MNHNY, CDR2 SVGAGI (reference sequence). CDR3 sequence: CASSSPRDEQFF. The CDR3 DNA follows: TGTGCCAGCAGTTCCCCCCGTGATGAGCAGTTCTTC.

The J gene is TRBJ2-1, the V gene TRBV7-8, with 7 bases aligning to TRBD1. V lost 3 bases to trimming and J lost 6 bases; unmatched junction nucleotides: 8. The CDR3 consists of 15 residues. Looked up from germline, CDR1 is SGHVS and CDR2 is FQNEAQ. For the CDR3, the DNA is TGTGCCAGCAGCTTCTACAGGGGCAGGGTCAATGAGCAGTTCTTC. This gives the protein CASSFYRGRVNEQFF. Full variable domain (outside the CDR3, taken from reference TRBV7-8 and TRBJ2-1): GAGVSQSPRYKVAKRGQDVALRCDPISGHVSLFWYQQALGQGPEFLTYFQNEAQLDKSGLPSDRFFAERPEGSVSTLKIQRTQQEDSAVYLCASSFYRGRVNEQFFGPGTRLTVL.

The gene calls are TRBV19 and TRBJ1-3; D perhaps matches TRBD1 (5 bases). This CDR3 is 14 amino acids long. Trimming left V 5 bases short and J 0 bases short, with 8 bases between. Germline V gives CDR1 LNHDA, CDR2 SQIVND (reference sequence). The CDR3 sequence is CASSPRVSGNTIYF. For the CDR3, the DNA is TGTGCCAGTAGTCCCAGGGTCTCTGGAAACACCATATATTTT. The whole variable domain, filled in from reference TRBV19 and TRBJ1-3, reads DGGITQSPKYLFRKEGQNVTLSCEQNLNHDAMYWYRQDPGQGLRLIYYSQIVNDFQKGDIAEGYSVSREKKESFPLTVTSAQKNPTAFYLCASSPRVSGNTIYFGEGSWLTVV.

The chain employs TRBV11-2 and TRBJ2-7; D may be TRBD1 (5 bases). The CDR3 length is 12 residues. CDR1 is SGHAT, CDR2 FQNNGV, per germline. Trimming left V 2 bases short and J 6 bases short, with 8 bases between. This CDR3 is CASSLTGREQYF. In DNA, the CDR3 is TGTGCCAGCAGCTTAACAGGACGCGAGCAGTACTTC.